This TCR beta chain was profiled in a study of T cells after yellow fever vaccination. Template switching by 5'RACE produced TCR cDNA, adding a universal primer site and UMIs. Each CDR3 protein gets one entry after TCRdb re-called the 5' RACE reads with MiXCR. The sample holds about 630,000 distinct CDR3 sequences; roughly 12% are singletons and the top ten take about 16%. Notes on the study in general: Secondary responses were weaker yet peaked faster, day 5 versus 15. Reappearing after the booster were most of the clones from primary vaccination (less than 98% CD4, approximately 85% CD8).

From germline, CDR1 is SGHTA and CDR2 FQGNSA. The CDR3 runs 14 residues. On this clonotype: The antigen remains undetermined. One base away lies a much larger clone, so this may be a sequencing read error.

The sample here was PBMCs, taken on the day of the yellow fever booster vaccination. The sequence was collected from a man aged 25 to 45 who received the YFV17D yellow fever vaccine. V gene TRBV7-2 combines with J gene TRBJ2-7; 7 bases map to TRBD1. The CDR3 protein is CASSDLRDSDEKYF. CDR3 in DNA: TGTGCCAGCAGCGACTTAAGGGACAGCGACGAGAAGTACTTC.